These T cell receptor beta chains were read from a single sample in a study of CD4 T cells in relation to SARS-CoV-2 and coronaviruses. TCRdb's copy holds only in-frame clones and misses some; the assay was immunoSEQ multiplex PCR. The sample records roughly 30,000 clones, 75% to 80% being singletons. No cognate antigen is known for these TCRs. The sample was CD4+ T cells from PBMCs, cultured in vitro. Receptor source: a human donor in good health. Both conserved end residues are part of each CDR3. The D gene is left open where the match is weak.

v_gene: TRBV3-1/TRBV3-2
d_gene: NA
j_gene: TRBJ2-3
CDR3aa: CASSQDWTSAHTQYF

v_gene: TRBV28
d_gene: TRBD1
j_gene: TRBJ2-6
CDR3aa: CASSITGVGANVLTF

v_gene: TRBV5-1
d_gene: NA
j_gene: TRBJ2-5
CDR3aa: CASSLGVEGKTQYF

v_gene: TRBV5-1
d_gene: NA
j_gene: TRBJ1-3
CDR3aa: CASSLEGNTIYF

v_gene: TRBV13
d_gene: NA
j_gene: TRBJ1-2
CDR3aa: CASSGGALNYGYTF

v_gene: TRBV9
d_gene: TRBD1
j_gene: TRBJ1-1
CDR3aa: CASSVEGGPGRAFF

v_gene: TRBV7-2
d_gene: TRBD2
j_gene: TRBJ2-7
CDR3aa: CASSLRRGGVNEQYF

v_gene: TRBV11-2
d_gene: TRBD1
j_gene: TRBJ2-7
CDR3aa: CASARQGNSYEQYF

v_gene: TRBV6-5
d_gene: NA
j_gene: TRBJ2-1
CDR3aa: CASSYSPEGSNEQFF

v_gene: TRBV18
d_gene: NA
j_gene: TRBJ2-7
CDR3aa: CASSPNREAFLRAAEQYF

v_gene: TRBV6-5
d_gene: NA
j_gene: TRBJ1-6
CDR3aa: CASSYRGPGNSPLHF

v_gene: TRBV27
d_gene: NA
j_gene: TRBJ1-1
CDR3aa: CASSSPENTEAFF

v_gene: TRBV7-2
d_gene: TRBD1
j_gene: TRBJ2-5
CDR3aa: CASSTADRGRWGETQYF

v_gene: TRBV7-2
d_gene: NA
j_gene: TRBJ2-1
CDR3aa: CASSLGPTRGQFF

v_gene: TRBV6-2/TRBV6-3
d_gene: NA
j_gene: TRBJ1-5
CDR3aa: CASSYVGQPQHF

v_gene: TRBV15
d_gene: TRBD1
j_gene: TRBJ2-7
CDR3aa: CATRMDRGLYEQYF

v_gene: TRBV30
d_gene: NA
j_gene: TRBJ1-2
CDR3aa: CAWSVSSSRGYTF

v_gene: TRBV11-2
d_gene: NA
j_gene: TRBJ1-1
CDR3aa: CASSLFVGNTEAFF

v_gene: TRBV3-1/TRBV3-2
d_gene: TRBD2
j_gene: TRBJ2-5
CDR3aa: CASSQKKRGDQETQYF

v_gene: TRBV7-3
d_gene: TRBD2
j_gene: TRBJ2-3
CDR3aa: CASSSLAGITDTQYF

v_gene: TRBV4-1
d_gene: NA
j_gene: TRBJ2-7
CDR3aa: CASSQEWGRRGRSYEQYF

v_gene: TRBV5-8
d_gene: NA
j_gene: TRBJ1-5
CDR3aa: CASTSGRDLFNQPQHF

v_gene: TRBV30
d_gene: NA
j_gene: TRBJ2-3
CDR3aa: CAWSEGRDTQYF